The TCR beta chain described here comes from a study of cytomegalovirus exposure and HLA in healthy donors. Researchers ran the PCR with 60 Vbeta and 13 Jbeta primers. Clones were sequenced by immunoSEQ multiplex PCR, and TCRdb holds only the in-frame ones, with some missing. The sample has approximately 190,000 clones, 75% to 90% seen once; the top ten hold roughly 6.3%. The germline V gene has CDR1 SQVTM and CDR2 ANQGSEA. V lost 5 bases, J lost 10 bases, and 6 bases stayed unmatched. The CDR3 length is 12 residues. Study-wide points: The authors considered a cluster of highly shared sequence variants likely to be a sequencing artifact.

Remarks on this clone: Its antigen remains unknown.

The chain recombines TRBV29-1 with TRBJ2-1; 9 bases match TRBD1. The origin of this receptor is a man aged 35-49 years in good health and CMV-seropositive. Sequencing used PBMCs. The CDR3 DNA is TGCAGCGTTTCGGGACAGGGTAAAGAGCAGTTCTTC. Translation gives CSVSGQGKEQFF.